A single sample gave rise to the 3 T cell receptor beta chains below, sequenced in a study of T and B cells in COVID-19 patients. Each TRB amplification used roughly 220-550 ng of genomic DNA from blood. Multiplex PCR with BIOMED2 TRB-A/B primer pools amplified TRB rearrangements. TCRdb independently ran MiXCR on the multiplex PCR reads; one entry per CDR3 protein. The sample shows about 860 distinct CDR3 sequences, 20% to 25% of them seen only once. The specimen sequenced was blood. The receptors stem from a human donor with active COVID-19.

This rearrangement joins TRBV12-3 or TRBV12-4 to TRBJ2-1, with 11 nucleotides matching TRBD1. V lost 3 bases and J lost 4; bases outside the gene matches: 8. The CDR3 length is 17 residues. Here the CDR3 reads CASSFPSGQGAYNEQFF. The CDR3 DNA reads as TGTGCCAGCAGTTTTCCCTCCGGACAGGGGGCTTACAATGAGCAGTTCTTC.

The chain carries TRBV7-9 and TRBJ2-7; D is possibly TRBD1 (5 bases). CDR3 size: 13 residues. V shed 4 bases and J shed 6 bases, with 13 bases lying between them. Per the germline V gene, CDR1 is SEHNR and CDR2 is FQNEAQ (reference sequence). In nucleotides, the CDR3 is TGTGCCAGCAGCTCCTCAGGGATTGGCGAGCAGTACTTC. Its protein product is CASSSSGIGEQYF.

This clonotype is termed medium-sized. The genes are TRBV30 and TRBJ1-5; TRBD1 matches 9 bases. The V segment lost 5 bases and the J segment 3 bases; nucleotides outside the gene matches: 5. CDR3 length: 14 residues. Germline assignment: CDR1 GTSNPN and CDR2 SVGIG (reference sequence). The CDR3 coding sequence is TGTGCCTGGGCCGGGACAGGGAACAATCAGCCCCAGCATTTT. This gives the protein CAWAGTGNNQPQHF.